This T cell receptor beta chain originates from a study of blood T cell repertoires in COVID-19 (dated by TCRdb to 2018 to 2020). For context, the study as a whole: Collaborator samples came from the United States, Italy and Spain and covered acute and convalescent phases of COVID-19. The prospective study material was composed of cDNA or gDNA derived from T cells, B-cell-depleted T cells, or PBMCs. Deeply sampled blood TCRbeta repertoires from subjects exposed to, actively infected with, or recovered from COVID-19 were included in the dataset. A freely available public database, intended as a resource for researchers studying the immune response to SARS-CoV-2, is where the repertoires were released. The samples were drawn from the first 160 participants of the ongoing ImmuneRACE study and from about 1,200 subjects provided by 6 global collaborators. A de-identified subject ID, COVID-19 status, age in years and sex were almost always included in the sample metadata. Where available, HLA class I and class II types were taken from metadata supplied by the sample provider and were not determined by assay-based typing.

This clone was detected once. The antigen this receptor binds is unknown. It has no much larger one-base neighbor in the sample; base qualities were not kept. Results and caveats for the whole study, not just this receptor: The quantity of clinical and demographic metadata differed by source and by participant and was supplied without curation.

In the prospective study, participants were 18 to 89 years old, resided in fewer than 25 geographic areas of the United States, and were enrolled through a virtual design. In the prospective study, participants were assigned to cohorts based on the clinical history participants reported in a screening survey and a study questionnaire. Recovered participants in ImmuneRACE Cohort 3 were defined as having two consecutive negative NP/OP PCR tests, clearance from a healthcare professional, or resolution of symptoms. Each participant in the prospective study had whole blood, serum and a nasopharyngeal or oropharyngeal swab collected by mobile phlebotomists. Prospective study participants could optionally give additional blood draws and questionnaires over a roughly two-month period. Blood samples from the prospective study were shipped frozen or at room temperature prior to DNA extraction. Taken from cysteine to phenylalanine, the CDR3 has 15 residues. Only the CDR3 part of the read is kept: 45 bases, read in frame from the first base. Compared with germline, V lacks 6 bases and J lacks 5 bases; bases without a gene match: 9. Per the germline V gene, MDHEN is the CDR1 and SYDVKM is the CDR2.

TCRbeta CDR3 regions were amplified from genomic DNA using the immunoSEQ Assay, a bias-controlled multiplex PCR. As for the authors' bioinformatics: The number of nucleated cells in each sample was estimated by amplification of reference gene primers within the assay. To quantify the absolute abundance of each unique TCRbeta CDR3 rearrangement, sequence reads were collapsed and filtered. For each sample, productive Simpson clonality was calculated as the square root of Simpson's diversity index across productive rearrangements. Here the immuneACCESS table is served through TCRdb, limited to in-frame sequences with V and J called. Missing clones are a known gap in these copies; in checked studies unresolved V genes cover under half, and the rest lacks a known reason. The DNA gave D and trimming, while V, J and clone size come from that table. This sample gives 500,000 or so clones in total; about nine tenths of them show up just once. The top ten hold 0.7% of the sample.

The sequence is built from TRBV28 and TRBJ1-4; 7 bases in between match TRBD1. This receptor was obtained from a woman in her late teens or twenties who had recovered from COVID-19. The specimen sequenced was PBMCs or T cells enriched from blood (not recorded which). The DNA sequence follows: TGTGCCAGCAGATCCGACAGGGAGAGGAATGAAAAACTGTTTTTT. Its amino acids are CASRSDRERNEKLFF.